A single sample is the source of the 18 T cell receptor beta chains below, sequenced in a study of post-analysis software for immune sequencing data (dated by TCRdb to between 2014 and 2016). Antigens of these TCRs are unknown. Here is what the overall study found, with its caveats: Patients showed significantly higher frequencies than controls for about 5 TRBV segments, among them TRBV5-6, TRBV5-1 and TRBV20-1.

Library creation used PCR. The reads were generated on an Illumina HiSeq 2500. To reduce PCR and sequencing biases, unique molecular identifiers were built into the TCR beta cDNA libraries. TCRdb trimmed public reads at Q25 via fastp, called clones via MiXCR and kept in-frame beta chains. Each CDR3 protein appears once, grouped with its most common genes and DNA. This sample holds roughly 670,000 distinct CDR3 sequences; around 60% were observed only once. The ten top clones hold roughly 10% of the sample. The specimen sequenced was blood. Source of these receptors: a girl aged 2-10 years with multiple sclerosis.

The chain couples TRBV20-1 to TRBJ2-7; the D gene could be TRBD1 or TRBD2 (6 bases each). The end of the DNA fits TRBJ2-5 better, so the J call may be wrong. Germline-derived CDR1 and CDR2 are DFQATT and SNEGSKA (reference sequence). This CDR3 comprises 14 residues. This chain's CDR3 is CSVTGGPTQETQYF. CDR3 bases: TGCAGTGTGACCGGGGGCCCCACTCAAGAGACCCAGTACTTC.

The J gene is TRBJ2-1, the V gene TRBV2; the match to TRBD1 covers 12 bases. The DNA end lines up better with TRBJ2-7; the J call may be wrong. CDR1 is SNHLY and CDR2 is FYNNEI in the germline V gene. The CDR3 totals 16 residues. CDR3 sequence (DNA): TGTGCCAGCAGTGACCCCCCGGGACAGGGGGCGAGGGAGCAGTACTTC. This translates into CASSDPPGQGAREQYF.

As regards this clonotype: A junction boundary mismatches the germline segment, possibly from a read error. CDR3 sequence (DNA): TGTGTCAGCAGCCACGGACTAGCGGGGATACAAGAGACCCAGTACTTC. Protein: CVSSHGLAGIQETQYF. The V call is TRBV12-3 or TRBV12-4, the J call TRBJ2-5; 12 bases fit TRBD2. The length of the CDR3 is 16 residues.

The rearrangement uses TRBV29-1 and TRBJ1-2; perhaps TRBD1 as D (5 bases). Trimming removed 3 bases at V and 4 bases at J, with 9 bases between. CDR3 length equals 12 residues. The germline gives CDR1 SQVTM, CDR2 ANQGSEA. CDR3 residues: CSVELGGYGYTF. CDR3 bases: TGCAGCGTTGAGCTCGGGGGCTATGGCTACACCTTC.

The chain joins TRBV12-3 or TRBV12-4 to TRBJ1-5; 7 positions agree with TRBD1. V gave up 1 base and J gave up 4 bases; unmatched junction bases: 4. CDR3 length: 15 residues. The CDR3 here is CASSLETGWNQPQHF. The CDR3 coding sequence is TGTGCCAGCAGTTTAGAGACAGGGTGGAATCAGCCCCAGCATTTT.

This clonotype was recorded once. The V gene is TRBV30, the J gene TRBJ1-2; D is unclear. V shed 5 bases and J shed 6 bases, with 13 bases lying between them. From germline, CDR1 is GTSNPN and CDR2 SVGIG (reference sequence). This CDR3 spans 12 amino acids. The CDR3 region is CAWQQTSNGYTF. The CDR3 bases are TGTGCCTGGCAGCAGACATCCAATGGCTACACCTTC.

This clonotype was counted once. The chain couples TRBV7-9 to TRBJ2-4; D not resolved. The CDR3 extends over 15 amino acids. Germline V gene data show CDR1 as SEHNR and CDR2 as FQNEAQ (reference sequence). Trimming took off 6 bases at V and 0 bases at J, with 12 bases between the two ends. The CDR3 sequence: CASSEELGAKNIQYF. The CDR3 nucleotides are TGTGCCAGCAGTGAGGAGTTGGGAGCCAAAAACATTCAGTACTTC.

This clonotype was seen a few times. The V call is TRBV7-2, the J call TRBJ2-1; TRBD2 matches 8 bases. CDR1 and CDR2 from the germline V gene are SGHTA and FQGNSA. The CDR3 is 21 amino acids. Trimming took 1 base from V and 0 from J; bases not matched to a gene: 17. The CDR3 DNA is TGTGCCAGCAGCTTAGGGATGAAGCGGGGGCTCAAACTGAGCTCCTACAATGAGCAGTTCTTC. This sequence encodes CASSLGMKRGLKLSSYNEQFF.

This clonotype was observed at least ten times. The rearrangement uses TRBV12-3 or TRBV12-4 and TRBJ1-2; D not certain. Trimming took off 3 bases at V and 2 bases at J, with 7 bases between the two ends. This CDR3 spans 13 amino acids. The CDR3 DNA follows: TGTGCCAGCAGTTTGGGAGGGAACTATGGCTACACCTTC. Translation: CASSLGGNYGYTF.

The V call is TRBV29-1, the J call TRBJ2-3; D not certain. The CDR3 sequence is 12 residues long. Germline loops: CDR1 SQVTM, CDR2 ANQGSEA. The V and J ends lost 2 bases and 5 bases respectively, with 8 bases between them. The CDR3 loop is CSVEHGVDTQYF. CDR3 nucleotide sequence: TGCAGCGTTGAACATGGGGTAGATACGCAGTATTTT.

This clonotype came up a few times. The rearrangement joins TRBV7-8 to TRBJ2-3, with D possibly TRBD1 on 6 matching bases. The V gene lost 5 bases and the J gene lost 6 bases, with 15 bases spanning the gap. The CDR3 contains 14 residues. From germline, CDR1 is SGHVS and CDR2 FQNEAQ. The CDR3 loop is CASSHRQEQDTQYF. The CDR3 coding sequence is TGTGCCAGCAGCCACCGACAGGAGCAGGATACGCAGTATTTT.

For the CDR3, the DNA is TGTGCCAGCAGACCTGGGACAGGGGGCTGGAACACTGAAGCTTTCTTT. It encodes CASRPGTGGWNTEAFF. The rearrangement uses TRBV7-2 and TRBJ1-1, with TRBD1 identical over 12 bases. V dropped 6 bases and J dropped 1; count of bases not matched to a gene: 6. Germline CDR1 SGHTA, CDR2 FQGNSA. The CDR3 covers 16 residues.

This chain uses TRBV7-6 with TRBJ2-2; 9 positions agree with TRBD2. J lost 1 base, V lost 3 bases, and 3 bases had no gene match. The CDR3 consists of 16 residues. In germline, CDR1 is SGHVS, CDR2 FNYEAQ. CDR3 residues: CASSLPSGENTGELFF. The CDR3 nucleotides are TGTGCCAGCAGCTTGCCTAGCGGGGAGAACACCGGGGAGCTGTTTTTT.

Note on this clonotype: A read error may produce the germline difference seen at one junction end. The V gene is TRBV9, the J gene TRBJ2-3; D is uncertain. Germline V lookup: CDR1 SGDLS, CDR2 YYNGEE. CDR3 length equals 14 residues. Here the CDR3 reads CASSAAGEADTRYF. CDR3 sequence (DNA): TGTGCCAGCAGCGCCGCTGGTGAGGCAGATACGCGGTATTTT.

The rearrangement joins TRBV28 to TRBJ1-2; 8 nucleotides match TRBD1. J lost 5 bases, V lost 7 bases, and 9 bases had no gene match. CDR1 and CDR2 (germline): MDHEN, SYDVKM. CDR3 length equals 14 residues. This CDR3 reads CASTSDRGGYGYTF. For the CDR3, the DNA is TGTGCCAGCACCTCCGACAGGGGCGGGTATGGCTACACCTTC.

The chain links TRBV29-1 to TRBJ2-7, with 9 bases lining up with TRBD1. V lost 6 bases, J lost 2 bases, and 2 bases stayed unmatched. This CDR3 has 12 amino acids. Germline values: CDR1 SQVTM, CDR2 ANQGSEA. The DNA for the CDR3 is TGCAGCGTATGGGACAGGGCCTACGAGCAGTACTTC. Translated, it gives CSVWDRAYEQYF.

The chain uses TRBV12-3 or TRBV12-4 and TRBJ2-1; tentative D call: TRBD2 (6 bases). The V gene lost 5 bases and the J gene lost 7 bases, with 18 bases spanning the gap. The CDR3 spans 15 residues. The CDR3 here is CASSTPGLVGNEQFF. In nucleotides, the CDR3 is TGTGCCAGCAGTACCCCGGGACTGGTGGGGAATGAGCAGTTCTTC.

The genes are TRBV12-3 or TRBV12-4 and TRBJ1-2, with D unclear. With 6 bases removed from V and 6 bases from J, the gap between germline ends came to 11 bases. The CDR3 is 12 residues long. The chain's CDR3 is CASRIEVDGYTF. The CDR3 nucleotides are TGTGCCAGCAGAATCGAGGTCGATGGCTACACCTTC.